One and the same sample provided the 13 T cell receptor beta chains below, sequenced in a study of early T cells in non-severe SARS-CoV-2 infection. TCRdb passed the 5' RACE reads through MiXCR, listing each CDR3 protein once. The repertoire has 54,000 or so distinct CDR3 sequences, 5.6% of them found once; the top ten carry roughly 7%. What was sequenced was whole blood. The receptors shown here come from an adult who was a healthcare worker with PCR-confirmed SARS-CoV-2 infection or an uninfected control (not recorded which).

The CDR3 spells CASSLDRSTDTQYF. CDR3 nucleotide sequence: TGTGCCAGCAGCTTAGATCGGAGCACAGATACGCAGTATTTT. This sequence joins TRBV11-2 and TRBJ2-3; D remains ambiguous. V lost 0 bases, J lost 0 bases, and 4 bases lay in between. The CDR3 totals 14 residues. The V gene's germline CDR1 is SGHAT and CDR2 FQNNGV.

The sample holds one count of this clonotype. An end of the junction does not agree with germline; a read error may underlie this. The chain couples TRBV12-3 or TRBV12-4 to TRBJ2-1; the D is unclear. The CDR3 length is 14 residues. CDR3 amino acids: CASSLRNSYNEQSF. CDR3 nucleotide sequence: TGTGCCAGCAGTTTGCGGAACTCCTACAATGAGCAGTCCTTC.

There are many counts of this clonotype. The rearrangement uses TRBV11-2 and TRBJ2-7, with 10 bases identical to TRBD2. CDR1 SGHAT and CDR2 FQNNGV come from the germline V gene. Losses at the gene ends were 4 bases for V and 4 bases for J; bases not matched to a gene: 4. CDR3 size: 14 residues. CDR3 in amino acids: CASSSLAGTYEQYF. Written as DNA, the CDR3 is TGTGCCAGCAGCTCACTAGCGGGGACTTACGAGCAGTACTTC.

This clonotype occurred a few times. V is TRBV13 and J is TRBJ2-3, with 7 nucleotides matching TRBD2. The length of the CDR3 is 16 residues. Looked up from germline, CDR1 is PRHDT and CDR2 is FYEKMQ (reference sequence). V lost 4 bases and J lost 5; bases outside the gene matches: 12. The CDR3, as DNA: TGTGCCAGCAGCTCCGTCCGGGCCCCGGGGGGAGATACGCAGTATTTT. It is translated as CASSSVRAPGGDTQYF. The full variable domain, completed using reference TRBV13 and TRBJ2-3, is AAGVIQSPRHLIKEKRETATLKCYPIPRHDTVYWYQQGPGQDPQFLISFYEKMQSDKGSIPDRFSAQQFSDYHSELNMSSLELGDSALYFCASSSVRAPGGDTQYFGPGTRLTVL.

This clonotype was seen at least ten times. The chain has TRBV6-6 and TRBJ2-5, with a tentative D call TRBD1 (7 bases). V was shortened by 6 bases and J by 3 bases, with 17 bases between the two germline ends. The CDR3 runs to 15 residues. Germline V lookup: CDR1 MNHNY, CDR2 SVGAGI (reference sequence). The CDR3 spells CASRPPGGGEETQYF. The CDR3 DNA sequence: TGTGCCAGCAGGCCCCCAGGAGGGGGCGAAGAGACCCAGTACTTC.

This clonotype has a handful of counts. The chain links TRBV5-4 to TRBJ1-5, with TRBD1 matching over 7 bases. The CDR3 consists of 15 residues. V gave up 0 bases and J gave up 4 bases; unmatched junction bases: 4. Germline CDR1 and CDR2: SGHNT and YYREEE (reference sequence). CDR3 in DNA: TGTGCCAGCAGCTTGGACCCGGGACAGAATCAGCCCCAGCATTTT. It is translated as CASSLDPGQNQPQHF.

This clonotype was observed many times. The chain links TRBV7-2 to TRBJ2-7, with 7 bases identical to TRBD2. The germline V gene has CDR1 SGHTA and CDR2 FQGNSA. The CDR3 spans 15 residues. The V segment lost 1 base and the J segment 2 bases; nucleotides outside the gene matches: 5. Written as DNA, the CDR3 is TGTGCCAGCAGCTTAGAGTGGGAGGGGCCCTACGAGCAGTACTTC. This codes for CASSLEWEGPYEQYF.

This clonotype was detected ten times or more. V and J are TRBV5-4 and TRBJ1-2, with D perhaps TRBD1 (6 bases). V lost 6 bases and J 4 bases, leaving 16 bases between the germline ends. This CDR3 contains 14 residues. Germline V CDR1 and CDR2: SGHNT, YYREEE (reference sequence). The CDR3 nucleotides read TGTGCCAGCAACCCGCGGGGGGCTGGCTATGGCTACACCTTC. It codes for CASNPRGAGYGYTF.

Many counts were recorded for this clonotype. This rearrangement joins TRBV7-2 to TRBJ2-5; no firm D call. Germline V lookup: CDR1 SGHTA, CDR2 FQGNSA. The CDR3 consists of 15 residues. V was trimmed by 1 base and J by 1 base, leaving 10 bases between them. The CDR3: CASSLGLPSQETQYF. DNA for the CDR3: TGTGCCAGCAGCTTAGGGTTGCCGTCCCAAGAGACCCAGTACTTC. Complete variable domain (other parts from reference TRBV7-2 and TRBJ2-5): GAGVSQSPSNKVTEKGKDVELRCDPISGHTALYWYRQSLGQGLEFLIYFQGNSAPDKSGLPSDRFSAERTGGSVSTLTIQRTQQEDSAVYLCASSLGLPSQETQYFGPGTRLLVL.

This clonotype was observed a handful of times. The chain uses TRBV12-3 or TRBV12-4 and TRBJ1-3; possibly TRBD1 for D (6 bases). Trimming took off 6 bases at V and 4 bases at J, with 13 bases between the two ends. This CDR3 spans 14 amino acids. CDR3 in amino acids: CASRFRTEGNTIYF. The CDR3 nucleotides read TGTGCCAGCAGGTTCAGGACAGAAGGAAACACCATATATTTT.

This chain uses TRBV20-1 with TRBJ2-1; possibly TRBD2 for D (6 bases). Germline CDR1 and CDR2: DFQATT and SNEGSKA (reference sequence). Trimming left V 3 bases short and J 7 bases short, with 19 bases between. The CDR3 is made up of 15 amino acids. The CDR3 region is CSASPLMRRGNEQFF. In nucleotides, the CDR3 is TGCAGTGCTAGCCCTCTGATGAGGAGGGGTAATGAGCAGTTCTTC.

This clonotype was found many times. The rearrangement links TRBV21-1 to TRBJ2-3; the table's D call of TRBD2 was not tested on the DNA. TRBV21-1 is a listed pseudogene. The CDR3 loop spans 19 amino acids. The CDR3: CASSIFLRTSSYGTDTQYF. The CDR3 DNA reads as TGTGCCAGCAGCATCTTCCTCCGCACTAGCTCTTACGGGACAGATACGCAGTATTTT.

The sample holds a few counts of this clonotype. This chain joins TRBV10-3 and TRBJ2-3; D is ambiguous. This CDR3 spans 13 amino acids. The V and J ends lost 6 bases and 4 bases respectively, with 11 bases between them. Germline loops: CDR1 ENHRY, CDR2 SYGVKD. The CDR3 bases are TGTGCCATCAGAACAGCCTCGCCAGATACGCAGTATTTT. It translates to CAIRTASPDTQYF.